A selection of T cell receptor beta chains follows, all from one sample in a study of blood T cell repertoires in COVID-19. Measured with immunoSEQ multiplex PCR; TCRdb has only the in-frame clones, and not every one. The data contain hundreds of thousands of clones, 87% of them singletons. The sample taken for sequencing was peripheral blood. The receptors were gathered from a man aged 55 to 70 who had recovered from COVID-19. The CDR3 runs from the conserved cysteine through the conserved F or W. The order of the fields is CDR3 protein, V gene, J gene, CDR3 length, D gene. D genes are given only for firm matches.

cdr3_aa: CASSEGGLFSGNTIYF
v_call: TRBV6-1
j_call: TRBJ1-3
cdr3_length: 16
d_call: .

cdr3_aa: CASSVGPVLADTQYF
v_call: TRBV9
j_call: TRBJ2-3
cdr3_length: 15
d_call: .

cdr3_aa: CASSFGFSETQYF
v_call: TRBV12-3/TRBV12-4
j_call: TRBJ2-5
cdr3_length: 13
d_call: .

cdr3_aa: CASSLAPGLAGSYEQYF
v_call: TRBV11-2
j_call: TRBJ2-7
cdr3_length: 17
d_call: TRBD2

cdr3_aa: CGSRQGNADTQYF
v_call: TRBV27
j_call: TRBJ2-3
cdr3_length: 13
d_call: .

cdr3_aa: CASSLGQNTEAFF
v_call: TRBV28
j_call: TRBJ1-1
cdr3_length: 13
d_call: .

cdr3_aa: CASGAGTDTQYF
v_call: TRBV12-3/TRBV12-4
j_call: TRBJ2-3
cdr3_length: 12
d_call: .

cdr3_aa: CASSLSPPTDTQYF
v_call: TRBV27
j_call: TRBJ2-3
cdr3_length: 14
d_call: .

cdr3_aa: CASRDRWEAFF
v_call: TRBV6-5
j_call: TRBJ1-1
cdr3_length: 11
d_call: .

cdr3_aa: CASSSEGAKNEKLFF
v_call: TRBV28
j_call: TRBJ1-4
cdr3_length: 15
d_call: TRBD1

cdr3_aa: CASSESYEQFF
v_call: TRBV25-1
j_call: TRBJ2-1
cdr3_length: 11
d_call: .

cdr3_aa: CASIVTGGAHTGELFF
v_call: TRBV19
j_call: TRBJ2-2
cdr3_length: 16
d_call: TRBD1

cdr3_aa: CASSDLGQGFETQYF
v_call: TRBV2
j_call: TRBJ2-5
cdr3_length: 15
d_call: TRBD1

cdr3_aa: CATLQVNSGANVLTF
v_call: TRBV6-5
j_call: TRBJ2-6
cdr3_length: 15
d_call: .

cdr3_aa: CASRVIPGGASLQETQYF
v_call: TRBV7-6
j_call: TRBJ2-5
cdr3_length: 18
d_call: .

cdr3_aa: CASSPPAGRNTEAFF
v_call: TRBV7-8
j_call: TRBJ1-1
cdr3_length: 15
d_call: .

cdr3_aa: CASSGQGYQETQYF
v_call: TRBV9
j_call: TRBJ2-5
cdr3_length: 14
d_call: TRBD1

cdr3_aa: CASIGLADNTGELFF
v_call: TRBV2
j_call: TRBJ2-2
cdr3_length: 15
d_call: TRBD2

cdr3_aa: CASSQVSGSDEQFF
v_call: TRBV3-1/TRBV3-2
j_call: TRBJ2-1
cdr3_length: 14
d_call: TRBD2

cdr3_aa: CASRRQNTEAFF
v_call: TRBV25-1
j_call: TRBJ1-1
cdr3_length: 12
d_call: .

cdr3_aa: CASSRGKVNTEAFF
v_call: TRBV19
j_call: TRBJ1-1
cdr3_length: 14
d_call: .

cdr3_aa: CASSYGAGMYSNQPQHF
v_call: TRBV7-9
j_call: TRBJ1-5
cdr3_length: 17
d_call: .

cdr3_aa: CATSGTSGSYNEQFF
v_call: TRBV24-1
j_call: TRBJ2-1
cdr3_length: 15
d_call: TRBD2

cdr3_aa: CASSATRGPSGTDTQYF
v_call: TRBV5-1
j_call: TRBJ2-3
cdr3_length: 17
d_call: TRBD1

cdr3_aa: CAWSVLPGEAFF
v_call: TRBV30
j_call: TRBJ1-1
cdr3_length: 12
d_call: .

cdr3_aa: CASSTSDTQYF
v_call: TRBV7-9
j_call: TRBJ2-3
cdr3_length: 11
d_call: .

cdr3_aa: CASSPTGTGSSGANVLTF
v_call: TRBV27
j_call: TRBJ2-6
cdr3_length: 18
d_call: TRBD1

cdr3_aa: CASKRPGQSANYGYTF
v_call: TRBV19
j_call: TRBJ1-2
cdr3_length: 16
d_call: TRBD1

cdr3_aa: CASSFSGYGNQPQHF
v_call: TRBV5-6
j_call: TRBJ1-5
cdr3_length: 15
d_call: .

cdr3_aa: CASSLSSYEQYF
v_call: TRBV7-8
j_call: TRBJ2-7
cdr3_length: 12
d_call: .

cdr3_aa: CAWGQGGVGEQYF
v_call: TRBV30
j_call: TRBJ2-7
cdr3_length: 13
d_call: .

cdr3_aa: CASSLAGGPTGNTIYF
v_call: TRBV5-1
j_call: TRBJ1-3
cdr3_length: 16
d_call: .

cdr3_aa: CAGRQGSVETQYF
v_call: TRBV2
j_call: TRBJ2-5
cdr3_length: 13
d_call: TRBD1

cdr3_aa: CASSYQGSGNQPQHF
v_call: TRBV6-2/TRBV6-3
j_call: TRBJ1-5
cdr3_length: 15
d_call: .

cdr3_aa: CASSLGGQGMNEQYF
v_call: TRBV28
j_call: TRBJ2-7
cdr3_length: 15
d_call: TRBD1

cdr3_aa: CASSPLRDNEQFF
v_call: TRBV18
j_call: TRBJ2-1
cdr3_length: 13
d_call: .

cdr3_aa: CASSRNMNTEAFF
v_call: TRBV7-2
j_call: TRBJ1-1
cdr3_length: 13
d_call: .

cdr3_aa: CASSLSLSNQPQHF
v_call: TRBV5-5
j_call: TRBJ1-5
cdr3_length: 14
d_call: .

cdr3_aa: CASSVSPPQRAISDTQYF
v_call: TRBV2
j_call: TRBJ2-3
cdr3_length: 18
d_call: .

cdr3_aa: CASSMSGQGLYGYTF
v_call: TRBV19
j_call: TRBJ1-2
cdr3_length: 15
d_call: TRBD1

cdr3_aa: CASSYPTGTGAYEQYF
v_call: TRBV6-5
j_call: TRBJ2-7
cdr3_length: 16
d_call: TRBD1

cdr3_aa: CASSDSDGAYQPQHF
v_call: TRBV6-4
j_call: TRBJ1-5
cdr3_length: 15
d_call: .

cdr3_aa: CASTLQVDGAPLHF
v_call: TRBV27
j_call: TRBJ1-6
cdr3_length: 14
d_call: .

cdr3_aa: CASSLSDRPYEQYF
v_call: TRBV9
j_call: TRBJ2-7
cdr3_length: 14
d_call: .

cdr3_aa: CASSAYSNQPQHF
v_call: TRBV7-8
j_call: TRBJ1-5
cdr3_length: 13
d_call: .

cdr3_aa: CASSHSGNTIYF
v_call: TRBV3-1/TRBV3-2
j_call: TRBJ1-3
cdr3_length: 12
d_call: .

cdr3_aa: CASSPPRLAGGPGELFF
v_call: TRBV7-9
j_call: TRBJ2-2
cdr3_length: 17
d_call: TRBD2